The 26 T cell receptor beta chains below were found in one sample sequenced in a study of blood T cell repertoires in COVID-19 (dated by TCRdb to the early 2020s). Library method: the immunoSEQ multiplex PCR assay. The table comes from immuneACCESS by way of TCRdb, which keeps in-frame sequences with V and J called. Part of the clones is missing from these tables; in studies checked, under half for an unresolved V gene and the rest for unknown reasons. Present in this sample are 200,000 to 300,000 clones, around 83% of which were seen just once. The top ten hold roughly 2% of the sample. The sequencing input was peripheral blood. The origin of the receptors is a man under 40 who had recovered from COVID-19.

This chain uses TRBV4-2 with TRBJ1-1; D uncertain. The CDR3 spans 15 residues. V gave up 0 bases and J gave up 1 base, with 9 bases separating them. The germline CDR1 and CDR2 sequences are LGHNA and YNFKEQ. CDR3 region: CASSQETGWNTEAFF. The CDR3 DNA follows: TGTGCCAGCAGCCAAGAAACGGGGTGGAACACTGAAGCTTTCTTT.

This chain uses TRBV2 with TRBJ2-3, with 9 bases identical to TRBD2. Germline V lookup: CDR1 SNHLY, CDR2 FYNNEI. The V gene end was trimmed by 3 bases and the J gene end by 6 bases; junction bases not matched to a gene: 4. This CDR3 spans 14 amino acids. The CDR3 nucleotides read TGTGCCAGCAGTGACGGCGGGGGGGCGGATACGCAGTATTTT. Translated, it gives CASSDGGGADTQYF.

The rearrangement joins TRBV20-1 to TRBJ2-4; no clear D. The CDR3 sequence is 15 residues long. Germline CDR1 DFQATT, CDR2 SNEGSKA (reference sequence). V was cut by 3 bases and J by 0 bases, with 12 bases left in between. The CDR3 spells CSASKSVLAKNIQYF. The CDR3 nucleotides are TGCAGTGCTAGTAAGAGCGTTCTAGCCAAAAACATTCAGTACTTC.

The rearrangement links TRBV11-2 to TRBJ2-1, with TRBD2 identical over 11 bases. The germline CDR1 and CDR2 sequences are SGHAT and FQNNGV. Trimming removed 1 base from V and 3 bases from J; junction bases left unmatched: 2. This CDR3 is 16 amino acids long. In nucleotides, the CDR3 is TGTGCCAGCAGCTTAGCTCTAGCGGGGGGCTACAATGAGCAGTTCTTC. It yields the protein CASSLALAGGYNEQFF.

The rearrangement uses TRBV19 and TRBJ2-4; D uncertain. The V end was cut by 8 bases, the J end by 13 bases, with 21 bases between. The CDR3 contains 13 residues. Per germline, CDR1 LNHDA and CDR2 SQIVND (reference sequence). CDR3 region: CASGEPRLTLQYF. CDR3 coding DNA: TGTGCCAGTGGAGAGCCCCGGCTCACCCTACAGTACTTC.

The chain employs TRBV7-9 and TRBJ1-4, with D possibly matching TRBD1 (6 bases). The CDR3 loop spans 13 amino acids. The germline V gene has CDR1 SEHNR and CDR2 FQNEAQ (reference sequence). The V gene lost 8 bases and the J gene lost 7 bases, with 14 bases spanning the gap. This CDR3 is CASGRGGGEKLFF. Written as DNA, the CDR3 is TGTGCCAGCGGTAGGGGGGGAGGTGAAAAACTGTTTTTT.

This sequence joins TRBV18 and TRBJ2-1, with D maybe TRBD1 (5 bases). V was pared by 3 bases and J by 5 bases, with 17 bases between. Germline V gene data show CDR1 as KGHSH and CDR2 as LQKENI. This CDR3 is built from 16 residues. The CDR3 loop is CASSPGHLRLHNEQFF. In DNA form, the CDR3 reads TGTGCCAGCTCACCCGGACATCTGAGATTGCACAATGAGCAGTTCTTC.

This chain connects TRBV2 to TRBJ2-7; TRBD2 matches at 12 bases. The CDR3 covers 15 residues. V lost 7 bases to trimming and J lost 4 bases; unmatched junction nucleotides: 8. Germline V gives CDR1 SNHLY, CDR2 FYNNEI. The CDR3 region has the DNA TGTGCCAGCAAGGGCCAACTAGCGGGGGGATACGAGCAGTACTTC. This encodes CASKGQLAGGYEQYF.

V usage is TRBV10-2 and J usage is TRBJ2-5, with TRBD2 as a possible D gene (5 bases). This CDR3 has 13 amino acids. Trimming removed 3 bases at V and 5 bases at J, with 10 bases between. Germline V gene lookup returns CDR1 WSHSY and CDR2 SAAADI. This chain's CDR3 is CASSDGVRETQYF. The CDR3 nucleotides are TGCGCCAGCAGTGACGGGGTACGGGAGACCCAGTACTTC.

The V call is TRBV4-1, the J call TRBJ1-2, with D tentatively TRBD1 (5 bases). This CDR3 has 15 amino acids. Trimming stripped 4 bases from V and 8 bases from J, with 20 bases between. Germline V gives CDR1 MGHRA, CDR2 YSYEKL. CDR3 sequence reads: CASSRTAAGPEGYTF. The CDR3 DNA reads TGCGCCAGCAGCCGTACCGCGGCAGGGCCTGAGGGCTACACCTTC.

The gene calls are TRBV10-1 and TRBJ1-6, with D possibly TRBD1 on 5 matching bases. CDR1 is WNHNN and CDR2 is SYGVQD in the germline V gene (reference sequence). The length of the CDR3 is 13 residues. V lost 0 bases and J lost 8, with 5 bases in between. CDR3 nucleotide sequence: TGCGCCAGCAGTGAGTCAGGGGATTCACCCCTCCACTTT. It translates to CASSESGDSPLHF.

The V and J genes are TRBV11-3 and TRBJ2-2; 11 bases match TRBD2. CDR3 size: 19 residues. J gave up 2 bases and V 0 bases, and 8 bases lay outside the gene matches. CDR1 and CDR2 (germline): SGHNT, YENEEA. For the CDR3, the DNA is TGTGCCAGCAGCTTAGACCGGCTAGCGGGGGGCCACAACACCGGGGAGCTGTTTTTT. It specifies CASSLDRLAGGHNTGELFF.

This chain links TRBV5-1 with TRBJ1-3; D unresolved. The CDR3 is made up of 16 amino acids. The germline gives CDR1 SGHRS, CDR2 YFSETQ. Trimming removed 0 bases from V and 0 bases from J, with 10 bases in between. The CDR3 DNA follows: TGCGCCAGCAGCTTGGGTAGCTACCACTCTGGAAACACCATATATTTT. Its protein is CASSLGSYHSGNTIYF.

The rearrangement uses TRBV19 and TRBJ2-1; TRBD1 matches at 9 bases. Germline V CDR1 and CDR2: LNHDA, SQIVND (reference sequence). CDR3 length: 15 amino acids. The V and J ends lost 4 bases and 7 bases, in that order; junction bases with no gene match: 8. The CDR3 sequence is CASSNPGQGRNEQFF. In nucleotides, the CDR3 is TGTGCCAGTAGTAACCCGGGACAGGGTAGGAATGAGCAGTTCTTC.

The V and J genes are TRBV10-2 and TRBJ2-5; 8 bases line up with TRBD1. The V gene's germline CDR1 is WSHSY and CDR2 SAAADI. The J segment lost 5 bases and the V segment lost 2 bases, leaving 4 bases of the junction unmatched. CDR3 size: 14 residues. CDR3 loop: CASSEQGAGETQYF. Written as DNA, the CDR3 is TGCGCCAGCAGTGAGCAGGGGGCGGGGGAGACCCAGTACTTC.

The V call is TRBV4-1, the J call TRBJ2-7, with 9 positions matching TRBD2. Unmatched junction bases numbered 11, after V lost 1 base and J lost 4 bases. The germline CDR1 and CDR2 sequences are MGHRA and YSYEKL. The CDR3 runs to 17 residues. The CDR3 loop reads CASSQGRLAGTSYEQYV. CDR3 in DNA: TGCGCCAGCAGCCAAGGGCGGCTAGCGGGGACTTCGTACGAGCAGTACGTC.

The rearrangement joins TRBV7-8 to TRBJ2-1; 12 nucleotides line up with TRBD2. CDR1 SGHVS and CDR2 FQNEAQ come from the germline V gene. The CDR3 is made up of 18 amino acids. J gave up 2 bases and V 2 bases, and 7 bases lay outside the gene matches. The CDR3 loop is CASSLRSSGGAAYNEQFF. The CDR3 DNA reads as TGTGCCAGCAGCTTAAGATCTAGCGGGGGGGCCGCCTACAATGAGCAGTTCTTC.

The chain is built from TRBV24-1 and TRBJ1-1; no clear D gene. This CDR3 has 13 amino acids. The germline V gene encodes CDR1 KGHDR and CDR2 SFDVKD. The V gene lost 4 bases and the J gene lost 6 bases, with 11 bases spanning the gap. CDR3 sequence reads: CATSDPSGSEAFF. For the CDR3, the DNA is TGTGCCACCAGTGACCCCAGTGGTTCTGAAGCTTTCTTT.

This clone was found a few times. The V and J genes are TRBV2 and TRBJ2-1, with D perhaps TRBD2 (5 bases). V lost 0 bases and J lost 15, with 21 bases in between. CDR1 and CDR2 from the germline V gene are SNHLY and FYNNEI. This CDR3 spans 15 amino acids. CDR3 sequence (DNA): TGTGCCAGCAGTGAAGCTTTGGTCGAGGGTAAATTTCTGTTCTTC. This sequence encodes CASSEALVEGKFLFF. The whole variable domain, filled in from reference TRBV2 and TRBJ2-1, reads EPEVTQTPSHQVTQMGQEVILRCVPISNHLYFYWYRQILGQKVEFLVSFYNNEISEKSEIFDDQFSVERPDGSNFTLKIRSTKLEDSAMYFCASSEALVEGKFLFFGPGTRLTVL.

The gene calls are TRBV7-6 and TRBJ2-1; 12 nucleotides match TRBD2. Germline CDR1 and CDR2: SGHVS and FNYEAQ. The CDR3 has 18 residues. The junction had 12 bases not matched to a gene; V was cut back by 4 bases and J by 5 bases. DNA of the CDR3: TGTGCCAGCAGCTCCCAGCGGGGGCTAGCGGGGGGGGACAATGAGCAGTTCTTC. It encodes CASSSQRGLAGGDNEQFF.

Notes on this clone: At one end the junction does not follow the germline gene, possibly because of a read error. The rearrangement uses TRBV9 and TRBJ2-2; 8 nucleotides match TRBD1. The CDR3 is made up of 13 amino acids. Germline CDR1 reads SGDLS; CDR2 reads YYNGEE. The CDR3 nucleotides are TGTGCCAGCAGCGCAGGGGGCACCAGGGAGCTGTTTTTT. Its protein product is CASSAGGTRELFF.

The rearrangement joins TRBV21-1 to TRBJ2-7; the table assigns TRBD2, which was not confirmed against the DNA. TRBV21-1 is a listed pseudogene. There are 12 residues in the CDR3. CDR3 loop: CASSSLAGGQYF. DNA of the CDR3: TGTGCCAGCAGCAGTCTAGCGGGGGGCCAGTACTTC.

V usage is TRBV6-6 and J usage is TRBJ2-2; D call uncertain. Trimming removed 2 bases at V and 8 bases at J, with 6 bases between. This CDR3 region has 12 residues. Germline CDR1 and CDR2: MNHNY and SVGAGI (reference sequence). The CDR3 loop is CASSYLRGELFF. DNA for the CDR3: TGTGCCAGCAGTTACCTTCGGGGGGAGCTGTTTTTT.

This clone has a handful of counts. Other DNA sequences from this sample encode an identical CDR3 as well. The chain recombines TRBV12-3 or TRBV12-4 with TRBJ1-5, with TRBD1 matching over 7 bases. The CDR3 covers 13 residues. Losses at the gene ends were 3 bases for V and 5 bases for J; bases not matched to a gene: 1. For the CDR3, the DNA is TGTGCCAGCAGTTTTCAGGGGGATCAGCCCCAGCATTTT. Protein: CASSFQGDQPQHF.

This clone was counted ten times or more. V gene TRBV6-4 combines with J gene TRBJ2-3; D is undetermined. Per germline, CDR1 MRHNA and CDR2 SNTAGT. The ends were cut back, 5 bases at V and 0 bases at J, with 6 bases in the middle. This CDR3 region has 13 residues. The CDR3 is CASSSGSTDTQYF. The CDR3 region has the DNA TGTGCCAGCAGTTCCGGGAGCACAGATACGCAGTATTTT.

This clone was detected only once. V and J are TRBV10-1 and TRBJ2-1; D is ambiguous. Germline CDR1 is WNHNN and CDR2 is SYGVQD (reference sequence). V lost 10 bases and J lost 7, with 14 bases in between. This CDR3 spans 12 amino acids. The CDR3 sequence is CATSRSGNEQFF. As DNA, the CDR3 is TGCGCCACATCTCGATCCGGGAATGAGCAGTTCTTC.